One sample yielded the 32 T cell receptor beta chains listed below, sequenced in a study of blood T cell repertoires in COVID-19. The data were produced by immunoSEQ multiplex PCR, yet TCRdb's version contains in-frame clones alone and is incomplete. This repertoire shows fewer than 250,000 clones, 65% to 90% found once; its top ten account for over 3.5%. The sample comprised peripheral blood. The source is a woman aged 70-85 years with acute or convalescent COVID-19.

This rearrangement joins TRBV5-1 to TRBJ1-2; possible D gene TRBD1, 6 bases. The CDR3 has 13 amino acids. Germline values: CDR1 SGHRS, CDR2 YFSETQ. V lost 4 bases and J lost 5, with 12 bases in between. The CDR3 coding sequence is TGCGCCAGCAGCGCCGGACAGAAGTATGGCTACACCTTC. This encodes CASSAGQKYGYTF.

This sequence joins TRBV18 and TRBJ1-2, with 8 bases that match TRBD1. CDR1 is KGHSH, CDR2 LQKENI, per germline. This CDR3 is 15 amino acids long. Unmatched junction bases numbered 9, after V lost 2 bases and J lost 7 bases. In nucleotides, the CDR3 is TGTGCCAGCTCACCATCCACCTATGGACAGGGTGGCTACACCTTC. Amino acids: CASSPSTYGQGGYTF.

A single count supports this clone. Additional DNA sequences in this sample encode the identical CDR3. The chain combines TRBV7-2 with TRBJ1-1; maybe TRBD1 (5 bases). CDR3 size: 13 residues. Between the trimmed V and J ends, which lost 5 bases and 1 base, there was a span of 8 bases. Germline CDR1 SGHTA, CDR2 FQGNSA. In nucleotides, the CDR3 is TGTGCCAGCAGCAGAACAGGGAACACTGAAGCTTTCTTT. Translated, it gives CASSRTGNTEAFF.

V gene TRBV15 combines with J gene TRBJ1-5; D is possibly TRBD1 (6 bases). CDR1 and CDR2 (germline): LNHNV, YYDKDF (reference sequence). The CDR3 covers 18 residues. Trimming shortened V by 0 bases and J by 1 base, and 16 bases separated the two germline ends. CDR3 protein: CATSRDSGRGVSNQPQHF. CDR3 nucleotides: TGTGCCACCAGCAGAGATTCGGGCAGGGGTGTAAGCAATCAGCCCCAGCATTTT. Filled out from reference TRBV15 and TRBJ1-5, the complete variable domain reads DAMVIQNPRYQVTQFGKPVTLSCSQTLNHNVMYWYQQKSSQAPKLLFHYYDKDFNNEADTPDNFQSRRPNTSFCFLDIRSPGLGDTAMYLCATSRDSGRGVSNQPQHFGDGTRLSIL.

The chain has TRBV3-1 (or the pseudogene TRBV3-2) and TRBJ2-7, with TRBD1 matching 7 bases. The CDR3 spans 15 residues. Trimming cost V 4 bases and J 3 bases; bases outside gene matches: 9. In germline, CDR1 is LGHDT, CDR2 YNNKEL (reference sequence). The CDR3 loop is CASSPQGRGHYEQYF. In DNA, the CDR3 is TGTGCCAGCAGCCCCCAGGGTAGGGGGCACTACGAGCAGTACTTC.

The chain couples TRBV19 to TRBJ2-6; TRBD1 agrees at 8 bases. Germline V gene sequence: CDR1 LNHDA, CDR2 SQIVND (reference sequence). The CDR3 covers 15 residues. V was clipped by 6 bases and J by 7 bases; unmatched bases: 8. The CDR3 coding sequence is TGTGCCAGTAGCGCTGACAGGGGAAGAGCCAACGTCCTGACTTTC. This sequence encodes CASSADRGRANVLTF.

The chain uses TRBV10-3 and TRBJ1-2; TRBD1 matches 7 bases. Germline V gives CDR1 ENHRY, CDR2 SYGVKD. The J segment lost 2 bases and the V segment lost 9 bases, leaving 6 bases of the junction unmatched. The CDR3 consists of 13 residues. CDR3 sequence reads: CAIGQETNYGYTF. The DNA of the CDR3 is TGTGCCATAGGACAGGAAACAAACTATGGCTACACCTTC.

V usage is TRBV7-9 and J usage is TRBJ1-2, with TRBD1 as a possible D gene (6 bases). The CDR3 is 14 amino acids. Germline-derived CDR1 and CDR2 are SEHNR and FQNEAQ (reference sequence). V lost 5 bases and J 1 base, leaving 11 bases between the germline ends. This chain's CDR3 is CASSEGVLNYGYTF. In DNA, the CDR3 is TGTGCCAGCAGCGAGGGGGTCCTTAACTATGGCTACACCTTC. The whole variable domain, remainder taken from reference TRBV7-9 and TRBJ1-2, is DTGVSQNPRHKITKRGQNVTFRCDPISEHNRLYWYRQTLGQGPEFLTYFQNEAQLEKSRLLSDRFSAERPKGSFSTLEIQRTEQGDSAMYLCASSEGVLNYGYTFGSGTRLTVV.

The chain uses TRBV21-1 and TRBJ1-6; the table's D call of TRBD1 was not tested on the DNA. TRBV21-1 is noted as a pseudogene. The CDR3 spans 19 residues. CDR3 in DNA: TGTGCCAGCAGCCGCCCCCCGCCAGGTATGGTCTCCTATAATTCACCCCTCCACTTT. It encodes CASSRPPPGMVSYNSPLHF.

CDR3 coding DNA: TGTGCCAGCAGCTTAGGGACACTCCAAAATGAAAAACTGTTTTTT. Amino acids: CASSLGTLQNEKLFF. The V call is TRBV7-2, the J call TRBJ1-4; TRBD1 is a possible D gene (5 bases). Between the trimmed V and J ends, which lost 1 base and 5 bases, there was a span of 11 bases. From germline, CDR1 is SGHTA and CDR2 FQGNSA. CDR3 size: 15 residues.

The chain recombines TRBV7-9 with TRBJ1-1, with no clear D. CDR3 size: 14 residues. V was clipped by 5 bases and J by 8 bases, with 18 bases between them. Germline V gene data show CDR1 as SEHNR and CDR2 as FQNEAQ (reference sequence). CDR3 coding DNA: TGTGCCAGCAGCCAAAGGACGGGGATTATAGAAGCTTTCTTT. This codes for CASSQRTGIIEAFF.

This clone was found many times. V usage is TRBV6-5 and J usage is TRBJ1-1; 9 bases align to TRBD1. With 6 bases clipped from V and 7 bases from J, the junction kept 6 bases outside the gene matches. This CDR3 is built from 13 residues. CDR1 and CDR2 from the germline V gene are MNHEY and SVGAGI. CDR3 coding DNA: TGTGCCAGCAGCCGGACAGGGGAAATTGAAGCTTTCTTT. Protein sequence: CASSRTGEIEAFF.

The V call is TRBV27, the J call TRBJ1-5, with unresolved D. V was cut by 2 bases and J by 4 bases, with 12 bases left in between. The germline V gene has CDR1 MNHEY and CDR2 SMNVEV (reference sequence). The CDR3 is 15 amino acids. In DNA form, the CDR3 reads TGTGCCAGCAGTTTAATGTACAGCGGGAATCAGCCCCAGCATTTT. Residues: CASSLMYSGNQPQHF.

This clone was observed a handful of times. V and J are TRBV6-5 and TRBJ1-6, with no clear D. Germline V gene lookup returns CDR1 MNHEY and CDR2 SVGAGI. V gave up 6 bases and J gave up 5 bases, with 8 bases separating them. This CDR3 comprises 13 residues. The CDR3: CASRQLNNSPLHF. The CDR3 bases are TGTGCCAGCAGACAGCTAAATAATTCACCCCTCCACTTT.

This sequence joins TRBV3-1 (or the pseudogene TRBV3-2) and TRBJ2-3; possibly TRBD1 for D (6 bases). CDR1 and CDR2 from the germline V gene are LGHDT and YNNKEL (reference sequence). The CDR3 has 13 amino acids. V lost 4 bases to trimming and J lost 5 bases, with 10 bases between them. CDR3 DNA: TGTGCCAGCAGCCCTACAGGGTTAGATACGCAGTATTTT. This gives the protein CASSPTGLDTQYF.

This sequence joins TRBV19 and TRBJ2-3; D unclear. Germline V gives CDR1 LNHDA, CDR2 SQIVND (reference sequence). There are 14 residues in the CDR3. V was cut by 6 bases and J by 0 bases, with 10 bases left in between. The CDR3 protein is CASRFGTSTDTQYF. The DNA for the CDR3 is TGTGCCAGTAGATTCGGTACGAGCACAGATACGCAGTATTTT.

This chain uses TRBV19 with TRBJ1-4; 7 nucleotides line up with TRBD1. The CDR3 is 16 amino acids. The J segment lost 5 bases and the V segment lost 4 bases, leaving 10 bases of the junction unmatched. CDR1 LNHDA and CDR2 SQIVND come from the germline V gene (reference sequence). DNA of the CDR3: TGTGCCAGTAGTACCCGCCAGACAGGGAAAAATGAAAAACTGTTTTTT. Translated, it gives CASSTRQTGKNEKLFF.

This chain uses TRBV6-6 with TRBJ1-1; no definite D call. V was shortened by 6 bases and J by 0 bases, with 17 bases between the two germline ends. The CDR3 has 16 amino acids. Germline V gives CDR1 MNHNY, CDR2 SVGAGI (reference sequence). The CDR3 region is CASSWSRNGMNTEAFF. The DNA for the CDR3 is TGTGCCAGCAGCTGGAGTAGAAACGGGATGAACACTGAAGCTTTCTTT.

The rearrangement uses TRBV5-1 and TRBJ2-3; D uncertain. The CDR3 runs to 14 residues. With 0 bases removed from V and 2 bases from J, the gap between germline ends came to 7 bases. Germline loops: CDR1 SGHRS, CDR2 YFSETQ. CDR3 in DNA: TGCGCCAGCAGCTTGGGAGTTATCACAGATACGCAGTATTTT. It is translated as CASSLGVITDTQYF.

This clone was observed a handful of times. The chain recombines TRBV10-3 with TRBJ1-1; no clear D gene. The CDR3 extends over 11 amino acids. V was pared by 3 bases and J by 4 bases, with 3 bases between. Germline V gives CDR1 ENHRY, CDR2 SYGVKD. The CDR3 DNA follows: TGTGCCATCAGTGAACTCACTGAAGCTTTCTTT. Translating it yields CAISELTEAFF.

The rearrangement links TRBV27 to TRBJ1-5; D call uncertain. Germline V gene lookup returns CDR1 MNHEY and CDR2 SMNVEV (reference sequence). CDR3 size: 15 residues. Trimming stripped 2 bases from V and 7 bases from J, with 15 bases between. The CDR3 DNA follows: TGTGCCAGCAGTTTAACCCCCATTGGGCTCCAGCCCCAGCATTTT. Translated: CASSLTPIGLQPQHF.

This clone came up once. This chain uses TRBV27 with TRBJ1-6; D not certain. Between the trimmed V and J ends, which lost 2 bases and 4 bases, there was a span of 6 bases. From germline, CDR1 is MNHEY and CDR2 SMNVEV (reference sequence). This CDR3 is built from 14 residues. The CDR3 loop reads CASSLGLYNSPLHF. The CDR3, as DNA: TGTGCCAGCAGTTTAGGGCTGTATAATTCACCCCTCCACTTT.

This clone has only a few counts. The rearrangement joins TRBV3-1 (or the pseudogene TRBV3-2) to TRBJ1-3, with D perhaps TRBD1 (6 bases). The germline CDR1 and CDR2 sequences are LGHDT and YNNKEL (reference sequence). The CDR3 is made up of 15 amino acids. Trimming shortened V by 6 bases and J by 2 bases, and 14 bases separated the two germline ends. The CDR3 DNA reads TGTGCCAGCAGTCCTCCATCAGGGGCTGGAAACACCATATATTTT. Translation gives CASSPPSGAGNTIYF.

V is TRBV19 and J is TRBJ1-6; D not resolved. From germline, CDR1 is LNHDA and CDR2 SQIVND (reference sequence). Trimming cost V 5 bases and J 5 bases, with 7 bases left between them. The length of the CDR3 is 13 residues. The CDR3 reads CASSARNNSPLHF. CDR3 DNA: TGTGCCAGTAGTGCGCGGAATAATTCACCCCTCCACTTT.

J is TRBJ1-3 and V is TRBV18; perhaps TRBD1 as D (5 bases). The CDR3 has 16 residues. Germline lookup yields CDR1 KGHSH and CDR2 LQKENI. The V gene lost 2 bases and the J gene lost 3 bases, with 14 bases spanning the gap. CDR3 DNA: TGTGCCAGCTCACCATTTCAGGGTTCCGATGGAAACACCATATATTTT. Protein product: CASSPFQGSDGNTIYF.

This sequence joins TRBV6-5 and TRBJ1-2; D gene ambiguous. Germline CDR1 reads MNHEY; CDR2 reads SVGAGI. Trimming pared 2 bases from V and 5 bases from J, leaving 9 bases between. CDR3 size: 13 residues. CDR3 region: CASSYGPDYGYTF. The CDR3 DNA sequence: TGTGCCAGCAGTTACGGGCCAGATTATGGCTACACCTTC.

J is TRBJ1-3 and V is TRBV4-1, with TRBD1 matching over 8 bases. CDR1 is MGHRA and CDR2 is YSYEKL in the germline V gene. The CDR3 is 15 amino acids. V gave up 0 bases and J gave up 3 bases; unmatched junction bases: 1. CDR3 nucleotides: TGCGCCAGCAGCCAAGACAGGGGGCTTGGAAACACCATATATTTT. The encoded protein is CASSQDRGLGNTIYF.

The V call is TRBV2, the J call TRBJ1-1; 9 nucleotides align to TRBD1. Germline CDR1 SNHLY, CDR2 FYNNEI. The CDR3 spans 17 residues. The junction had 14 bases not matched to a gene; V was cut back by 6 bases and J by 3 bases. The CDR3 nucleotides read TGTGCCAGCAGACCCGACTACAGGGGGCTTCTATACACTGAAGCTTTCTTT. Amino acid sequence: CASRPDYRGLLYTEAFF.

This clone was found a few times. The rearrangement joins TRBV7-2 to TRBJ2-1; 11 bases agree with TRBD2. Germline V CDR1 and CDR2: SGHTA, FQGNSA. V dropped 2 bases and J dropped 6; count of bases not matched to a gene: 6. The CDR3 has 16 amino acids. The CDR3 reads CASSLMGTSGGNEQFF. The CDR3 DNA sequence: TGTGCCAGCAGCTTAATGGGTACTAGCGGGGGCAATGAGCAGTTCTTC. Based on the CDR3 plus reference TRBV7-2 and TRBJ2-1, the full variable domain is GAGVSQSPSNKVTEKGKDVELRCDPISGHTALYWYRQSLGQGLEFLIYFQGNSAPDKSGLPSDRFSAERTGGSVSTLTIQRTQQEDSAVYLCASSLMGTSGGNEQFFGPGTRLTVL.

This CDR3 is CASTSSGGAADTQYF. As DNA, the CDR3 is TGTGCCAGTACATCCTCCGGGGGGGCGGCAGATACGCAGTATTTT. V usage is TRBV19 and J usage is TRBJ2-3; 8 bases match TRBD2. Germline values: CDR1 LNHDA, CDR2 SQIVND (reference sequence). This CDR3 comprises 15 residues. Trimming removed 7 bases from V and 4 bases from J; junction bases left unmatched: 10.

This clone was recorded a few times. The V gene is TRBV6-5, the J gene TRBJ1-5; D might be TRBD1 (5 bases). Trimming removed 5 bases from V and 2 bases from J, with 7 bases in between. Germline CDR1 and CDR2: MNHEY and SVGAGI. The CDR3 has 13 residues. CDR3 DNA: TGTGCCAGCAGTCTCAGGGGCAATCAGCCCCAGCATTTT. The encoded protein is CASSLRGNQPQHF.

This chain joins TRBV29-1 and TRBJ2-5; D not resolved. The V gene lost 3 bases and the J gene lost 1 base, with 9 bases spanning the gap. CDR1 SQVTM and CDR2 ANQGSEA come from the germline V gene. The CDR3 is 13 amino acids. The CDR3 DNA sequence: TGCAGCGTTGAGCAGGTTATCCAAGAGACCCAGTACTTC. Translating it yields CSVEQVIQETQYF. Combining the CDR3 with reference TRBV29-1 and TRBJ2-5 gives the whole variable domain SAVISQKPSRDICQRGTSLTIQCQVDSQVTMMFWYRQQPGQSLTLIATANQGSEATYESGFVIDKFPISRPNLTFSTLTVSNMSPEDSSIYLCSVEQVIQETQYFGPGTRLLVL.